The rows below give T cell receptor beta chains drawn from one sample of a study of blood T cell repertoires in COVID-19. TCRdb's copy holds only in-frame clones and misses some; the assay was immunoSEQ multiplex PCR. This table has 150,000 to 250,000 clones, 94% appearing once. Sequencing was carried out using peripheral blood. Receptor source: a young man with COVID-19, enrolled during active disease. The CDR3 runs from the conserved cysteine through the conserved F or W. A D gene is named only where the DNA matches it firmly. Expanded clones are given a class, and other clones once, few, many or no size at all.

>.|.|TRBV9|14|TRBJ1-2
TGTGCCAGCACCCAAGGTTTGGGGGCTGATGGCTACACCTTC
CASTQGLGADGYTF
>.|.|TRBV19|16|TRBJ1-1
TGTGCCGCAACCCCTAGGGGGGGGTTAGGGGACACTGAAGCTTTCTTT
CAATPRGGLGDTEAFF
>.|.|TRBV30|13|TRBJ1-6
TGTGCCTGGAGTGGACTAGGAGAATCACCCCTCCACTTT
CAWSGLGESPLHF
>TRBD1|few|TRBV19|14|TRBJ2-7
TGTGCCAGTAACCCGGACAGGAACTCCTACGAGCAGTACTTC
CASNPDRNSYEQYF
>.|.|TRBV3-1/TRBV3-2|13|TRBJ2-2
TGTGCCAGCAGCCTCCGGAACACCGGGGAGCTGTTTTTT
CASSLRNTGELFF
>.|.|TRBV7-2|14|TRBJ1-5
TGTGCCAGCAGCCCAAGCTTAAGCAATCAGCCCCAGCATTTT
CASSPSLSNQPQHF
>TRBD1|.|TRBV7-3|16|TRBJ1-3
TGTGCCAGCAGCTCACCAACAGGGGCTGGGGGAAACACCATATATTTT
CASSSPTGAGGNTIYF
>.|.|TRBV18|14|TRBJ1-2
TGTGCCAGCTCGTCAGGGGTGGCCTGGTATGGCTACACCTTC
CASSSGVAWYGYTF
>TRBD1|.|TRBV5-1|14|TRBJ1-2
TGCGCCAGCAGCCGGGACAGAGCTAACTATGGCTACACCTTC
CASSRDRANYGYTF
>.|once|TRBV2|14|TRBJ1-3
TGTGCCAGCAGTGACCAGGGAAAGTTGAACACCATATATTTT
CASSDQGKLNTIYF
>TRBD1|.|TRBV2|16|TRBJ1-2
TGTGCCAGCAGCCTCACGAGGACAGGGTCGACCTATGGCTACACCTTC
CASSLTRTGSTYGYTF
>.|.|TRBV5-1|14|TRBJ1-1
TGCGCCAGCAGCTTGAGTCCAGGGGTTGATGAAGCTTTCTTT
CASSLSPGVDEAFF
>TRBD1|.|TRBV5-5|16|TRBJ1-1
TGTGCCAGCAGCCCCCGGGCACAGGGGAGAAACACTGAAGCTTTCTTT
CASSPRAQGRNTEAFF
>.|.|TRBV3-1/TRBV3-2|15|TRBJ1-2
TGTGCCAGCAGCCCCGATAACGCGCGCCGCTATGGCTACACCTTC
CASSPDNARRYGYTF
>TRBD2|.|TRBV7-2|16|TRBJ2-1
TGTGCCAGCAGCTGGGGAACTAGCGGGGGATACAATGAGCAGTTCTTC
CASSWGTSGGYNEQFF
>.|.|TRBV24-1|12|TRBJ2-7
TGTGCCACCAGTGATTTGAGGGGGAAGCAGTACTTC
CATSDLRGKQYF
>.|.|TRBV5-1|14|TRBJ1-6
TGCGCCAGCAGCTTGGGCTCTCGGAATTCACCCCTCCACTTT
CASSLGSRNSPLHF
>.|.|TRBV7-9|12|TRBJ1-2
TGTGCCAGCAGCTCCCAACGTGAGGGCTACACCTTC
CASSSQREGYTF
>.|.|TRBV3-1/TRBV3-2|17|TRBJ2-4
TGTGCCAGCAGCCAAGATCGGCCGGGGGACCTCAAAAACATTCAGTACTTC
CASSQDRPGDLKNIQYF
>.|.|TRBV4-1|16|TRBJ2-2
TGCGCCAGCAGCCAAGACGTCGCGACGAACACCGGGGAGCTGTTTTTT
CASSQDVATNTGELFF
>.|.|TRBV5-5|13|TRBJ2-7
TGTGCCAGCAGCTTGGTGAGGCAGACCGAGCAGTACTTC
CASSLVRQTEQYF
>.|.|TRBV5-1|13|TRBJ2-3
TGCGCCAGCAGCTTGGGCAGGGGAGATACGCAGTATTTT
CASSLGRGDTQYF
>TRBD1|.|TRBV19|16|TRBJ1-4
TGTGCCAGTAGTCCCCAATTGGGACAGATTAATGAAAAACTGTTTTTT
CASSPQLGQINEKLFF
>TRBD1|.|TRBV7-2|18|TRBJ1-1
TGTGCCAGCAGCAGAGGGGTCCGGACAGGCCTCATGAACACTGAAGCTTTCTTT
CASSRGVRTGLMNTEAFF
>TRBD2|.|TRBV5-1|17|TRBJ2-2
TGCGCCAGCAGCTTGGCCGGACTAGCGGGACCCACCGGGGAGCTGTTTTTT
CASSLAGLAGPTGELFF
>TRBD2|.|TRBV3-1/TRBV3-2|14|TRBJ2-7
TGTGCCAGCAGCCGTAGGACTAGCCCCTACGAGCAGTACTTC
CASSRRTSPYEQYF
>.|.|TRBV27|13|TRBJ1-2
TGTGCCAGCAGTTTTGACACGAACTATGGCTACACCTTC
CASSFDTNYGYTF
>TRBD1|.|TRBV6-1|16|TRBJ2-1
TGTGCCAGCTGTGCCCAGGGGGACGCCCCCTACAATGAGCAGTTCTTC
CASCAQGDAPYNEQFF
>.|.|TRBV6-6|15|TRBJ2-5
TGTGCCAGCAGTTATCAATGGAAGGGGCAAGAGACCCAGTACTTC
CASSYQWKGQETQYF
>.|.|TRBV21-1|14|TRBJ1-5
TGTGCCAGCAGCAGCGCTTATAGCAATCAGCCCCAGCATTTT
CASSSAYSNQPQHF
>.|.|TRBV12-3/TRBV12-4|11|TRBJ2-7
TGTGCCAGCAGTTCGCGATACGAGCAGTACTTC
CASSSRYEQYF
>TRBD1|.|TRBV5-1|15|TRBJ2-3
TGCGCCAGCAGCTTAGGACAGGGGGTAGGGGATACGCAGTATTTT
CASSLGQGVGDTQYF
>.|.|TRBV5-1|15|TRBJ1-1
TGCGCCAGCAGCATAAACGGGGGATTCGGGACTGAAGCTTTCTTT
CASSINGGFGTEAFF
>TRBD2|.|TRBV5-1|18|TRBJ2-1
TGCGCCAGCAGCTTTGGGACTAGTGGAGGGTTGCCCTACAATGAGCAGTTCTTC
CASSFGTSGGLPYNEQFF
>.|once|TRBV7-6|18|TRBJ2-2
TGTGCCAGCAGCTTAATTAGTAGGCAGGTGGTCGGCACCGGGGAGCTGTTTTTT
CASSLISRQVVGTGELFF
>.|.|TRBV12-3/TRBV12-4|13|TRBJ1-1
TGTGCCAGCAGCACCTGGGGGGGCACTGAAGCTTTCTTT
CASSTWGGTEAFF
>TRBD1|.|TRBV29-1|18|TRBJ1-2
TGCAGCGTCCCGGGACAGGGGCCCCAGAGGGTTTATAACTATGGCTACACCTTC
CSVPGQGPQRVYNYGYTF
>.|.|TRBV6-5|15|TRBJ1-2
TGTGCCAGCAGTACCCGGACGGCAGGGTACTATGGCTACACCTTC
CASSTRTAGYYGYTF
>TRBD1|.|TRBV7-9|13|TRBJ1-1
TGTGCCAGCAGCCCACAGGGGGGCACTGAAGCTTTCTTT
CASSPQGGTEAFF
>.|.|TRBV2|16|TRBJ2-2
TGTGCCAGCAGAAACGACAGGCGCGCGAACACCGGGGAGCTGTTTTTT
CASRNDRRANTGELFF
>.|.|TRBV27|15|TRBJ2-5
TGTGCCAGCAGTTTATACGGAGGGCTCCAAGAGACCCAGTACTTC
CASSLYGGLQETQYF
>.|.|TRBV3-1/TRBV3-2|16|TRBJ1-3
TGTGCCAGCAGCCACAGACAGGATTTCTCTGGAAACACCATATATTTT
CASSHRQDFSGNTIYF
>TRBD1|once|TRBV6-5|15|TRBJ1-3
TGTGCCAGCAGTTACTTGGACAGGGAGCCAAACACCATATATTTT
CASSYLDREPNTIYF
>TRBD1|.|TRBV5-4|13|TRBJ2-5
TGTGCCAGCAGCTTACAGGGGAGAGAGACCCAGTACTTC
CASSLQGRETQYF
>.|.|TRBV6-5|12|TRBJ1-1
TGTGCCAGCACCCCTCGACTGTCCAAGGCTTTCTTT
CASTPRLSKAFF